These 22 T cell receptor beta chains were sequenced from one sample in a study of molecular identifiers for immune sequencing clone quantification. One entry per CDR3 protein, called by TCRdb with MiXCR from the PCR reads. The repertoire has 88,000 or so distinct CDR3 sequences, roughly 21% of them found once; the top ten carry approximately 1%. The sample comprised naive CD8+ T cells from blood, with Jurkat cell RNA spiked in. The subset denotes: FACS-sorted CD8+CD4-CCR7+CD45RA+ naive T cells. The receptors originated from a human donor in good health. Some libraries in this study had Jurkat cell RNA spiked in.

V and J are TRBV10-1 and TRBJ2-2; D uncertain. Germline V CDR1 and CDR2: WNHNN, SYGVQD (reference sequence). Trimming left V 5 bases short and J 3 bases short, with 10 bases between. This CDR3 is 14 amino acids long. CDR3 sequence reads: CASSLRWDTGELFF. CDR3 sequence (DNA): TGCGCCAGCAGTCTTCGGTGGGACACCGGGGAGCTGTTTTTT.

This clonotype was observed at least ten times. The chain couples TRBV20-1 to TRBJ2-7; the D call may be TRBD1 or TRBD2 (5 bases each). Deletions cut 4 bases from V and 1 base from J, with 11 bases between. This CDR3 spans 13 amino acids. Germline assignment: CDR1 DFQATT and CDR2 SNEGSKA (reference sequence). CDR3 loop: CSATRGASYEQYF. The CDR3 DNA follows: TGCAGTGCTACCCGGGGCGCTTCCTACGAGCAGTACTTC.

This clonotype was counted many times. The rearrangement uses TRBV5-1 and TRBJ2-3; D perhaps matches TRBD1 (5 bases). CDR3 length: 15 amino acids. The germline V gene has CDR1 SGHRS and CDR2 YFSETQ. V lost 4 bases and J lost 2, with 14 bases in between. The CDR3 loop is CASSILGGHTDTQYF. CDR3 DNA: TGCGCCAGCAGCATACTCGGCGGACACACAGATACGCAGTATTTT.

This clonotype was detected only a few times. The chain recombines TRBV5-3 with TRBJ1-3, with D unresolved. TRBV5-3 is assigned to the ORF class and has an uncertain function. This CDR3 has 11 residues. The V gene lost 10 bases and the J gene lost 9 bases, with 14 bases spanning the gap. The CDR3 coding sequence is TGTGCCGGCAGCCGAGATAGCACCATATATTTT. It translates to CAGSRDSTIYF.

The chain recombines TRBV27 with TRBJ2-1; 8 nucleotides match TRBD2. Trimming took 6 bases from V and 1 from J; bases not matched to a gene: 8. The CDR3 is 16 residues long. The germline CDR1 and CDR2 sequences are MNHEY and SMNVEV (reference sequence). CDR3 DNA sequence: TGTGCCAGCAGCCCAAGCGGGAGCCCTTCCTACAATGAGCAGTTCTTC. The encoded protein is CASSPSGSPSYNEQFF.

This clonotype was seen at least ten times. The gene calls are TRBV7-9 and TRBJ1-2; D call uncertain. Germline V gene sequence: CDR1 SEHNR, CDR2 FQNEAQ (reference sequence). The CDR3 loop spans 14 amino acids. The ends were cut back, 5 bases at V and 2 bases at J, with 12 bases in the middle. The CDR3 DNA follows: TGTGCCAGCAGCGACGGAGTAGAGAACTATGGCTACACCTTC. Translation gives CASSDGVENYGYTF.

This chain connects TRBV27 to TRBJ1-1, with 7 bases fitting TRBD1. The CDR3 sequence is 16 residues long. V shed 5 bases, J shed 3 bases, and the junction held 12 bases outside the gene matches. Germline-derived CDR1 and CDR2 are MNHEY and SMNVEV (reference sequence). The chain's CDR3 is CASSAWEGAWYTEAFF. The CDR3 region has the DNA TGTGCCAGCAGTGCCTGGGAGGGGGCATGGTACACTGAAGCTTTCTTT.

This clonotype was recorded only once. The gene calls are TRBV27 and TRBJ2-7, with 7 bases matching TRBD2. The CDR3 is 15 residues long. The ends lost 7 bases at V and 7 bases at J; junction bases unmatched: 16. CDR1 is MNHEY and CDR2 is SMNVEV in the germline V gene (reference sequence). CDR3 loop: CASKSRGGPWGEQYF. The CDR3 bases are TGTGCCAGCAAGTCTCGGGGAGGGCCATGGGGAGAGCAGTACTTC.

This clonotype was recorded many times. The chain has TRBV29-1 and TRBJ2-2, with a tentative D call TRBD1 (7 bases). CDR3 length: 14 amino acids. V was cut by 3 bases and J by 5 bases, with 13 bases left in between. Germline V gene data show CDR1 as SQVTM and CDR2 as ANQGSEA. In DNA, the CDR3 is TGCAGCGTTGATGGAGGGGGCAAGACCGGGGAGCTGTTTTTT. This gives the protein CSVDGGGKTGELFF.

The CDR3 coding sequence is TGCAGTGCGCCTAGCGTCTACTCCTACAATGAGCAGTTCTTC. Protein product: CSAPSVYSYNEQFF. The chain combines TRBV20-1 with TRBJ2-1; D might be TRBD2 (6 bases). Between the trimmed V and J ends, which lost 6 bases and 0 bases, there was a span of 12 bases. Germline V gene sequence: CDR1 DFQATT, CDR2 SNEGSKA (reference sequence). This CDR3 has 14 amino acids.

In its sample, this clonotype was seen once. V usage is TRBV19 and J usage is TRBJ2-1, with unresolved D. This CDR3 contains 12 residues. The germline V and J ends were trimmed by 3 bases and 5 bases, with 5 bases remaining between them. The V gene's germline CDR1 is LNHDA and CDR2 SQIVND (reference sequence). DNA of the CDR3: TGTGCCAGTAGTATCTCGGACAATGAGCAGTTCTTC. This translates into CASSISDNEQFF. The full variable domain, with the rest looked up from reference TRBV19 and TRBJ2-1, is DGGITQSPKYLFRKEGQNVTLSCEQNLNHDAMYWYRQDPGQGLRLIYYSQIVNDFQKGDIAEGYSVSREKKESFPLTVTSAQKNPTAFYLCASSISDNEQFFGPGTRLTVL.

This clonotype was found a few times. This chain uses TRBV7-9 with TRBJ2-1, with 11 bases that match TRBD1. The CDR3 is made up of 15 amino acids. Trimming removed 0 bases from V and 8 bases from J; junction bases left unmatched: 3. From germline, CDR1 is SEHNR and CDR2 FQNEAQ (reference sequence). The CDR3 is CASSLAGQGVDEQFF. The CDR3 DNA is TGTGCCAGCAGCTTAGCGGGACAGGGGGTCGATGAGCAGTTCTTC.

This clonotype was seen many times. At one boundary the junction diverges from the germline segment, which might be a read error. This chain connects TRBV7-9 to TRBJ2-3; possible D gene TRBD2, 6 bases. The CDR3 spans 13 residues. Germline V gene sequence: CDR1 SEHNR, CDR2 FQNEAQ (reference sequence). CDR3 in amino acids: CAGGPPSTDTQYF. The CDR3 nucleotides are TGCGCCGGAGGGCCTCCTAGCACAGATACGCAGTATTTT.

This clonotype was recorded many times. V gene TRBV29-1 combines with J gene TRBJ2-5, with 9 bases aligning to TRBD1. The V and J ends lost 5 bases and 2 bases, in that order; junction bases with no gene match: 6. Germline V CDR1 and CDR2: SQVTM, ANQGSEA. This CDR3 is 14 amino acids long. The chain's CDR3 is CSVWGTGKQETQYF. As DNA, the CDR3 is TGCAGCGTTTGGGGGACAGGGAAACAAGAGACCCAGTACTTC. Together with reference TRBV29-1 and TRBJ2-5, the CDR3 gives the full variable domain: SAVISQKPSRDICQRGTSLTIQCQVDSQVTMMFWYRQQPGQSLTLIATANQGSEATYESGFVIDKFPISRPNLTFSTLTVSNMSPEDSSIYLCSVWGTGKQETQYFGPGTRLLVL.

Note on this clonotype: This may come from a read error, since a much larger clone is one base off. The chain uses TRBV12-3 or TRBV12-4 and TRBJ2-2; perhaps TRBD2 as D (5 bases). This CDR3 is 14 amino acids long. CDR3 coding DNA: TGTGCCAGCAGTCCACCCCCTTTGACCGGGGAGCCGTTTTTT. It specifies CASSPPPLTGEPFF.

Turning to this clonotype: Being one base from a much bigger clone, this may be a read error. The rearrangement links TRBV7-2 to TRBJ2-7; 8 nucleotides agree with TRBD1. The CDR3 is made up of 14 amino acids. The germline V gene has CDR1 SGHTA and CDR2 FQGNSA. CDR3 region: CASSNDRGYYERYF. The DNA of the CDR3 is TGTGCCAGCAGCAACGACAGGGGTTACTACGAGCGGTACTTC.

This clonotype was counted many times. The genes are TRBV5-4 and TRBJ2-5, with D unresolved. The CDR3 is 11 amino acids. Per germline, CDR1 SGHNT and CDR2 YYREEE (reference sequence). Trimming took 4 bases from V and 3 from J, leaving 4 bases between them. The CDR3 nucleotides are TGTGCCAGCAGCCTTAAAGAGACCCAGTACTTC. This gives the protein CASSLKETQYF.

This clonotype has just one count. Given a much more abundant clone one base away, this may be a read error. This chain joins TRBV7-6 and TRBJ2-5; tentatively, D is TRBD2 (5 bases). Germline V gives CDR1 SGHVS, CDR2 FNYEAQ. The CDR3 is 14 amino acids. CDR3 sequence: CASSASLGEETQHF. For the CDR3, the DNA is TGTGCCAGCAGCGCTAGTCTGGGAGAAGAGACCCAGCACTTC.

The J gene is TRBJ2-7, the V gene TRBV7-9, with D unresolved. Germline assignment: CDR1 SEHNR and CDR2 FQNEAQ (reference sequence). The CDR3 sequence is 15 residues long. Trimming cost V 1 base and J 4 bases, with 14 bases left between them. The CDR3, as DNA: TGTGCCAGCAGCTTAGATGGTCATTCAGGTTACGAGCAGTACTTC. Protein sequence: CASSLDGHSGYEQYF.

Remarks on this clonotype: This may come from a read error, since a much larger clone is one base off. The V and J genes are TRBV6-5 and TRBJ1-1; D uncertain. CDR1 MNHEY and CDR2 SVGAGI come from the germline V gene. V dropped 0 bases and J dropped 3 bases, with 5 bases sitting between them. The CDR3 covers 13 residues. CDR3 in DNA: TGTGCCAGCAGTTACTCGGTGGACACTGAAGCTTTCTTT. This sequence encodes CASSYSVDTEAFF.

This clonotype was counted ten times or more. The chain is built from TRBV12-3 or TRBV12-4 and TRBJ2-3; 8 nucleotides match TRBD2. The CDR3 consists of 14 residues. Trimming cost V 8 bases and J 4 bases; bases outside gene matches: 8. In nucleotides, the CDR3 is TGTGCCAGCTCACCCCCGACTAGCGCAGATACGCAGTATTTT. Amino acids: CASSPPTSADTQYF.

This clonotype came up many times. The rearrangement joins TRBV7-9 to TRBJ2-1, with D hard to call. Trimming removed 2 bases at V and 9 bases at J, with 8 bases between. In germline, CDR1 is SEHNR, CDR2 FQNEAQ (reference sequence). There are 12 residues in the CDR3. In nucleotides, the CDR3 is TGTGCCAGCAGCTTATACGCGCGTGAGCAGTTCTTC. Amino acids: CASSLYAREQFF.